This T cell receptor beta chain was retrieved from a study of OX40 agonist ivuxolimab in advanced cancers. Measured with immunoSEQ multiplex PCR; TCRdb has only the in-frame clones, and not every one. The sample carries about 58,000 clones, around four fifths recorded once. The germline CDR1 and CDR2 sequences are SGHNT and YENEEA. The CDR3 sequence is 12 residues long. V was cut by 5 bases and J by 4 bases, with 8 bases left in between. The chain recombines TRBV11-3 with TRBJ2-5, with D uncertain. The sequence derives from an adult with an advanced solid tumor such as melanoma, head and neck, liver or kidney cancer. Sequencing used CD4+ or CD8+ T cells sorted from blood, obtained in a trial of the OX40 agonist ivuxolimab. The CDR3 loop reads CASSLIGETQYF. CDR3 nucleotides: TGTGCCAGCAGCCTAATTGGAGAGACCCAGTACTTC.